The TCR beta chain under discussion was sequenced for a study of T cells in Graves' hyperthyroidism and ophthalmopathy. Overall study results and limits: Stable hyperthyroidism and ophthalmopathy were separated using 13 V-J signatures.

On this clonotype: What it binds is unknown. The CDR3 carries no conserved terminal phenylalanine or tryptophan, so it likely arises from a read error. The limits of the CDR3 on the DNA are not certain, so only TCRdb's listed CDR3 is given.

For the diagnoses, clinical symptoms, serum thyroxine and TRAb, thyroid ultrasound and orbital computed tomography were used. Amplification of TCR beta CDR3 regions used RNA as the template. First-round RT-PCR of the TCR CDR3 relied on the HTBI primer set. TCRdb itself ran the multiplex PCR reads through MiXCR, one entry per CDR3 protein. The sample lists approximately 30,000 distinct CDR3 sequences; about 52% were seen once. Germline lookup yields CDR1 SGHTA and CDR2 FQGTGA. Ends included, the CDR3 has 11 residues. The sequencing sample was made of blood. This TCR was sampled from a woman in her 40s with Graves' ophthalmopathy. V is TRBV7-3 and J is TRBJ1-4. CDR3 sequence: CASSLTGRADY.